Below are 11 T cell receptor beta chains sequenced from a single sample in a study of shared clonotypes between healthy human individuals. Method: immunoSEQ multiplex PCR; TCRdb's copy keeps in-frame clones and lacks some. Here the sample spans 1.5 million to 2.5 million clones, less than 95% being singletons. The naive CD8 fraction comprised CD45RO-negative cells positively selected for CCR7 and excluded terminally differentiated effector memory CD45RA+ cells. The sequencing input was naive CD8+ T cells sorted from blood. All receptors derive from a man aged 18 to 30 in good health.

The rearrangement uses TRBV7-9 and TRBJ2-3, with TRBD1 matching over 10 bases. Germline V CDR1 and CDR2: SEHNR, FQNEAQ (reference sequence). The CDR3 spans 15 residues. After removal of 3 bases from V and 3 bases from J, the junction contained 3 bases not matched to a gene. The CDR3 coding sequence is TGTGCCAGCAGCTTGACAGGGGGCGGGACAGATACGCAGTATTTT. This translates into CASSLTGGGTDTQYF.

The chain is built from TRBV5-6 and TRBJ1-4, with D possibly TRBD1 on 6 matching bases. Germline values: CDR1 SGHDT, CDR2 YYEEEE. V was trimmed by 5 bases and J by 8 bases, leaving 22 bases between them. The CDR3 is 16 residues long. CDR3 bases: TGTGCCAGCAGTTCCGGGACACCTTCGGGTCGCGAAAAACTGTTTTTT. Translating gives CASSSGTPSGREKLFF. Supplemented by reference TRBV5-6 and TRBJ1-4, the full variable domain reads DAGVTQSPTHLIKTRGQQVTLRCSPKSGHDTVSWYQQALGQGPQFIFQYYEEEERQRGNFPDRFSGHQFPNYSSELNVNALLLGDSALYLCASSSGTPSGREKLFFGSGTQLSVL.

J is TRBJ1-1 and V is TRBV29-1; the D is unclear. Trimming took off 1 base at V and 7 bases at J, with 7 bases between the two ends. The germline gives CDR1 SQVTM, CDR2 ANQGSEA. CDR3 length: 11 residues. In DNA, the CDR3 is TGCAGCGTTGAAGGAGACTTTGAAGCTTTCTTT. Translation: CSVEGDFEAFF.

This chain connects TRBV29-1 to TRBJ1-1; D remains unclear. The germline V gene has CDR1 SQVTM and CDR2 ANQGSEA. This CDR3 has 12 amino acids. V gave up 2 bases and J gave up 8 bases, with 12 bases separating them. Here the CDR3 reads CSVEHLADEAFF. As DNA, the CDR3 is TGCAGCGTTGAACACCTGGCCGACGAAGCTTTCTTT.

The chain carries TRBV19 and TRBJ1-1, with D unresolved. Trimming stripped 7 bases from V and 1 base from J, with 16 bases between. Germline CDR1 LNHDA, CDR2 SQIVND (reference sequence). The CDR3 consists of 15 residues. The CDR3 coding sequence is TGTGCCAGTACCCCATACGGGGATGGGAACACTGAAGCTTTCTTT. This encodes CASTPYGDGNTEAFF. The variable domain in full, with the rest retrieved from reference TRBV19 and TRBJ1-1, is DGGITQSPKYLFRKEGQNVTLSCEQNLNHDAMYWYRQDPGQGLRLIYYSQIVNDFQKGDIAEGYSVSREKKESFPLTVTSAQKNPTAFYLCASTPYGDGNTEAFFGQGTRLTVV.

The chain couples TRBV5-1 to TRBJ2-7; weak D call: TRBD1 (5 bases). Germline assignment: CDR1 SGHRS and CDR2 YFSETQ. V dropped 0 bases and J dropped 6 bases, with 13 bases sitting between them. This CDR3 spans 14 amino acids. The DNA for the CDR3 is TGCGCCAGCAGCTTGGCCAGCCAGGGCGGCGAGCAGTACTTC. This encodes CASSLASQGGEQYF.

The rearrangement links TRBV5-1 to TRBJ1-4; D call uncertain. CDR3 length: 15 residues. The germline gives CDR1 SGHRS, CDR2 YFSETQ. V was trimmed by 1 base and J by 3 bases, leaving 10 bases between them. CDR3 in DNA: TGCGCCAGCAGCTTGTTCGGGTCCCCTAATGAAAAACTGTTTTTT. Protein: CASSLFGSPNEKLFF.

CDR3 DNA sequence: TGTGCCAGCGCAATGGTACCTCACACAGATACGCAGTATTTT. Encoded protein: CASAMVPHTDTQYF. The chain joins TRBV7-6 to TRBJ2-3; D not certain. The CDR3 runs to 14 residues. Germline CDR1 reads SGHVS; CDR2 reads FNYEAQ. The V and J ends lost 8 bases and 2 bases respectively, with 14 bases between them.

The CDR3 nucleotides read TGTGCCAGCGCACCTGGACAGGCTAATCAGCCCCAGCATTTT. Protein product: CASAPGQANQPQHF. The chain links TRBV2 to TRBJ1-5; 7 bases map to TRBD1. CDR3 length: 14 residues. Germline CDR1 and CDR2: SNHLY and FYNNEI. Trimming at V came to 8 bases and at J to 4 bases, leaving 8 bases not matched to a gene.

V usage is TRBV6-6 and J usage is TRBJ2-3, with D possibly being TRBD1 (6 bases). V was pared by 8 bases and J by 0 bases, with 9 bases between. Per the germline V gene, CDR1 is MNHNY and CDR2 is SVGAGI (reference sequence). The CDR3 is made up of 13 amino acids. Here the CDR3 DNA reads TGTGCCAGCGAGGACAGTAGCACAGATACGCAGTATTTT. Protein: CASEDSSTDTQYF.

V and J are TRBV13 and TRBJ2-7; TRBD2 matches 9 bases. The V segment lost 5 bases and the J segment 4 bases; nucleotides outside the gene matches: 12. CDR1 PRHDT and CDR2 FYEKMQ come from the germline V gene (reference sequence). The length of the CDR3 is 16 residues. In DNA, the CDR3 is TGTGCCAGCAGCATGCTAGAAGCGGGAGGTTCGTACGAGCAGTACTTC. Protein: CASSMLEAGGSYEQYF.